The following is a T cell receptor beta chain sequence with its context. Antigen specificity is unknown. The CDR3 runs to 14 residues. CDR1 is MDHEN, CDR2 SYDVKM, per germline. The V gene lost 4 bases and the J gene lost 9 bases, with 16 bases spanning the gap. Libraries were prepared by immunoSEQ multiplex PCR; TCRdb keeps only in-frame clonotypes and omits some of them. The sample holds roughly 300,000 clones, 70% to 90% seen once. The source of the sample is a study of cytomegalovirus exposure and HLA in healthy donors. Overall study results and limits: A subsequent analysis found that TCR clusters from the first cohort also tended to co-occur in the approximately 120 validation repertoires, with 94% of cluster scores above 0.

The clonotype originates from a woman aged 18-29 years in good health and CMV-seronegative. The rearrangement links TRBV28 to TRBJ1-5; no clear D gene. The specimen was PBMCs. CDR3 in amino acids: CASSSSRPPWPQHF. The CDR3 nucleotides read TGTGCCAGCAGTTCTAGCAGGCCTCCCTGGCCCCAGCATTTT. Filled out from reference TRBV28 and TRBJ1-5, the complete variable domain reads DVKVTQSSRYLVKRTGEKVFLECVQDMDHENMFWYRQDPGLGLRLIYFSYDVKMKEKGDIPEGYSVSREKKERFSLILESASTNQTSMYLCASSSSRPPWPQHFGDGTRLSIL.